This TCR beta chain was recorded in a study of CD8 T cells in ankylosing spondylitis (dated by TCRdb to the late 2010s). About the full investigation: T cell receptor beta repertoires were profiled in healthy donors and ankylosing spondylitis patients so that disease-linked TCR variants could be found. The whole study cohort included 108 healthy donors and about two dozen ankylosing spondylitis patients. Peripheral blood was sampled, and synovial fluid was also collected from ankylosing spondylitis patients.

Data came from an Illumina HiSeq 2500. Quantitative 5'-RACE with molecular barcodes was used to prepare TCR beta libraries. The authors' pipeline ran thus. To identify disease-linked TCR variants, a new computational method was used, one built on a probabilistic model of VDJ rearrangement. TCRdb trimmed public reads at Q25 via fastp, called clones via MiXCR and kept in-frame beta chains. Entries are consolidated by CDR3 protein sequence, retaining the most common genes and DNA. What appears here as the V and J calls and clone size reflects TCRdb's work, not the paper's. Within this sample are around 280,000 distinct CDR3 sequences, with roughly 20% of them counted one time only. Roughly 8.3% of the sample lies in the top ten. Summary of the overall study and its limitations: A CD8+ phenotype was shown by the disease-linked clones, which were found at relatively low frequencies in peripheral blood. The disease-linked clones were reported as significantly enriched in matched synovial fluid samples from ankylosing spondylitis patients. Some motif variants had previously been reported in the synovial fluid and blood of reactive arthritis patients, which suggests shared mechanisms of disease initiation. Blood from ankylosing spondylitis patients appeared to be characterized by a TCR beta motif made up of about 8 highly homologous amino acid variants.

Including cysteine and phenylalanine, the CDR3 has 13 amino acids. The kept DNA is CDR3 alone, 39 bases in frame from the first base. Ends trimmed: V by 4 bases, J by 6 bases; bases unmatched to a gene: 7. CDR1 and CDR2 are drawn from the germline V gene (reference sequence): DFQATT, SNEGSKA. Turning to this clonotype: The antigen it recognizes is unknown. No much larger clone exists at a distance of one base, and base qualities are not known.

The clonotype comes from a male donor with ankylosing spondylitis or in good health (not recorded which). The rearrangement combines TRBV20-1 with TRBJ2-3; 7 bases in the middle match TRBD2. The sample consisted of blood, either unsorted or a sorted T cell fraction (not recorded which). The DNA sequence follows: TGCAGTGCTAAGACTAGCCCGGCTGATACGCAGTATTTT. It encodes CSAKTSPADTQYF.